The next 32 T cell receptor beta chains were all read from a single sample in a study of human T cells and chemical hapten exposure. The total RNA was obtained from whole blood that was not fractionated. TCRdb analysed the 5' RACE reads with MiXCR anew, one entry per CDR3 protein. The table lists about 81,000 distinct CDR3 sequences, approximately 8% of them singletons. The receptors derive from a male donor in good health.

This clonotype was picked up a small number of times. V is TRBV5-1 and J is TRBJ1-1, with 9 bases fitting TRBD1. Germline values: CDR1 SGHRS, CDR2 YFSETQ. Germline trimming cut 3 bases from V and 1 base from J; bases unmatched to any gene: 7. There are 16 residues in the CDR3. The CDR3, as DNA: TGCGCCAGCAGCTCGGGGTACAGGGGGCCGAACACTGAAGCTTTCTTT. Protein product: CASSSGYRGPNTEAFF.

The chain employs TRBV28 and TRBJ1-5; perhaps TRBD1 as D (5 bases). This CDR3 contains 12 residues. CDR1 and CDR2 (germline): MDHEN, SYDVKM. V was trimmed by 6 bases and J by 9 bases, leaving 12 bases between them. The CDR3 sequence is CASRDSLRPQHF. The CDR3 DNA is TGTGCCAGCAGAGACAGCCTTCGGCCCCAGCATTTT.

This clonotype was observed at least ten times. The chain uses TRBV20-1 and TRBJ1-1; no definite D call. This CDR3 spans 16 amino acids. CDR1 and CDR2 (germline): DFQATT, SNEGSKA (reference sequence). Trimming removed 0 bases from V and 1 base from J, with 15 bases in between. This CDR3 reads CSARDLVGVRNTEAFF. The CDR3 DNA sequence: TGCAGTGCTAGAGATTTGGTAGGAGTTCGGAACACTGAAGCTTTCTTT.

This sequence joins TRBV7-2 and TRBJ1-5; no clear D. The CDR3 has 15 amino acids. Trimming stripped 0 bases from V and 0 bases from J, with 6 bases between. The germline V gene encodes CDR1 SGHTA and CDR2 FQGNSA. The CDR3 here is CASSLAQFSNQPQHF. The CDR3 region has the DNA TGTGCCAGCAGCTTAGCACAGTTTAGCAATCAGCCCCAGCATTTT.

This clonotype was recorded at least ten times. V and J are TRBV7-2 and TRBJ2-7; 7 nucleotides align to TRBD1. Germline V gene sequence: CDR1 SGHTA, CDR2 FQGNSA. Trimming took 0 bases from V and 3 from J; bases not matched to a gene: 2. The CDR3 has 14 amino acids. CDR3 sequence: CASSLAGTVYEQYF. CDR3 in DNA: TGTGCCAGCAGCTTAGCGGGGACAGTCTACGAGCAGTACTTC.

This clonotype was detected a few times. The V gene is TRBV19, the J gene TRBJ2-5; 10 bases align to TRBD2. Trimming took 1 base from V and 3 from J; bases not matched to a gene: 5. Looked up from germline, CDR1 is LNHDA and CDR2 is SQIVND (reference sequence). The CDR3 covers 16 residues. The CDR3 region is CASSIGGAGGKETQYF. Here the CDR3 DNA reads TGTGCCAGTAGTATAGGAGGAGCGGGGGGGAAAGAGACCCAGTACTTC.

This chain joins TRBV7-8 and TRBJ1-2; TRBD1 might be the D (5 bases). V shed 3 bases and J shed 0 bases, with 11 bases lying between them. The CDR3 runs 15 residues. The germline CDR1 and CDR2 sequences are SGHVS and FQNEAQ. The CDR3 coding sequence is TGTGCCAGCAGCTTCATCAGGGACCCTAACTATGGCTACACCTTC. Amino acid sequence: CASSFIRDPNYGYTF.

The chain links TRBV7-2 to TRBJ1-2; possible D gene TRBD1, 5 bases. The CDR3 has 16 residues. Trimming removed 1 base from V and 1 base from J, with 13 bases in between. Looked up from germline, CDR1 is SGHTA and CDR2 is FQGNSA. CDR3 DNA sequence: TGTGCCAGCAGCTTAGGCTTGCGGGGGGTTAACTATGGCTACACCTTC. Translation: CASSLGLRGVNYGYTF. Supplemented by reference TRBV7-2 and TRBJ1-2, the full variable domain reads GAGVSQSPSNKVTEKGKDVELRCDPISGHTALYWYRQSLGQGLEFLIYFQGNSAPDKSGLPSDRFSAERTGGSVSTLTIQRTQQEDSAVYLCASSLGLRGVNYGYTFGSGTRLTVV.

This CDR3 is CSARDGGLPPSGANVLTF. Written as DNA, the CDR3 is TGCAGTGCTAGAGATGGTGGGCTACCCCCCTCTGGGGCCAACGTCCTGACTTTC. The genes are TRBV20-1 and TRBJ2-6, with D hard to call. The germline gives CDR1 DFQATT, CDR2 SNEGSKA (reference sequence). Between the trimmed V and J ends, which lost 0 bases and 0 bases, there was a span of 15 bases. This CDR3 contains 18 residues.

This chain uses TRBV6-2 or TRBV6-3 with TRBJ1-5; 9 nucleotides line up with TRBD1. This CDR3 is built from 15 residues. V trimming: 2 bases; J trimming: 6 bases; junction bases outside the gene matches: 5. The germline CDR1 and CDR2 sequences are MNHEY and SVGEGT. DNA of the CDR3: TGTGCCAGCAGTTACCGGACAGGGGCCCTTCAGCCCCAGCATTTT. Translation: CASSYRTGALQPQHF.

The CDR3 coding sequence is TGCGCCAGCAGCTTGGCCCTAGAGGACAATGAGCAGTTCTTC. This codes for CASSLALEDNEQFF. The J gene is TRBJ2-1, the V gene TRBV5-1, with D unresolved. The germline V and J ends were trimmed by 0 bases and 5 bases, with 9 bases remaining between them. The germline V gene has CDR1 SGHRS and CDR2 YFSETQ. CDR3 size: 14 residues.

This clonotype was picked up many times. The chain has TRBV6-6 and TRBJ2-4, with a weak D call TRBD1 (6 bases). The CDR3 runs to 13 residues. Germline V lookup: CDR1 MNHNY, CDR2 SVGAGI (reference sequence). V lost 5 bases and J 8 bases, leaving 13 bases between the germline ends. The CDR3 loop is CASSTTGRHIQYF. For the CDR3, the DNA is TGTGCCAGCAGTACGACAGGACGGCACATTCAGTACTTC.

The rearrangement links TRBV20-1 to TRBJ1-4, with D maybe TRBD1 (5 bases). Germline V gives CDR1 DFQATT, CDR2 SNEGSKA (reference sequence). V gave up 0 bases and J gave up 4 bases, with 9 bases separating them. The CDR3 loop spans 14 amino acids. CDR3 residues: CSARDMTVNEKLFF. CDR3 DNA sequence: TGCAGTGCTAGAGATATGACAGTTAATGAAAAACTGTTTTTT.

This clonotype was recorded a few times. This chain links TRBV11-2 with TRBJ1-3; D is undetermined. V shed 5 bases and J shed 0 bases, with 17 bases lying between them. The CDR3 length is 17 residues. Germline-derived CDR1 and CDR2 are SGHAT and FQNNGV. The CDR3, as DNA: TGTGCCAGCAGCACCCCGAAGAGGTTCTACTCTGGAAACACCATATATTTT. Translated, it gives CASSTPKRFYSGNTIYF. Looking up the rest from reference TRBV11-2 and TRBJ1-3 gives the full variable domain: EAGVAQSPRYKIIEKRQSVAFWCNPISGHATLYWYQQILGQGPKLLIQFQNNGVVDDSQLPKDRFSAERLKGVDSTLKIQPAKLEDSAVYLCASSTPKRFYSGNTIYFGEGSWLTVV.

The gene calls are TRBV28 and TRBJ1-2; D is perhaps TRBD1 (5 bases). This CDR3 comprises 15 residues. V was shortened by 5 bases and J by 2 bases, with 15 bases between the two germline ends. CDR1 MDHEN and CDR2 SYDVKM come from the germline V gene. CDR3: CASSPPGRGNYGYTF. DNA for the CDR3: TGTGCCAGCAGTCCTCCAGGGAGGGGAAACTATGGCTACACCTTC.

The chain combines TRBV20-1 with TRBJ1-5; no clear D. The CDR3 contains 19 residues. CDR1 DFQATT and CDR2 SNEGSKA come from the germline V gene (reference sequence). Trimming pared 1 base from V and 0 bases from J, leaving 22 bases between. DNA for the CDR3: TGCAGTGCTAGAGGGAATGCGGGGAATGTAGGGTATAGCAATCAGCCCCAGCATTTT. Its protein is CSARGNAGNVGYSNQPQHF.

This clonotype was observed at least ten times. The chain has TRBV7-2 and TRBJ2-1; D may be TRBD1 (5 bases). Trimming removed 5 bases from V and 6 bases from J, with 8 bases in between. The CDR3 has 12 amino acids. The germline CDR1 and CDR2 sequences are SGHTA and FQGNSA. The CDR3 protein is CASSRQGNEQFF. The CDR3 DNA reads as TGTGCCAGCAGCCGTCAGGGCAATGAGCAGTTCTTC.

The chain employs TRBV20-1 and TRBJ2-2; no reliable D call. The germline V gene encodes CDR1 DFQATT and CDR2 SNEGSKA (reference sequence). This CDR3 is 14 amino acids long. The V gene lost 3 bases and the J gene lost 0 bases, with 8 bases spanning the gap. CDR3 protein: CSARALANTGELFF. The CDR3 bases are TGCAGTGCTAGGGCTCTAGCGAACACCGGGGAGCTGTTTTTT.

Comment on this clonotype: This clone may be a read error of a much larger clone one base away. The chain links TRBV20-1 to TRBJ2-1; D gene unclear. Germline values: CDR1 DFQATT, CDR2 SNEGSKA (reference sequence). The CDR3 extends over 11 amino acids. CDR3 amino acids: CSARVCGEQFF. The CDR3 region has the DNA TGCAGCGCTAGAGTATGCGGTGAGCAGTTCTTC.

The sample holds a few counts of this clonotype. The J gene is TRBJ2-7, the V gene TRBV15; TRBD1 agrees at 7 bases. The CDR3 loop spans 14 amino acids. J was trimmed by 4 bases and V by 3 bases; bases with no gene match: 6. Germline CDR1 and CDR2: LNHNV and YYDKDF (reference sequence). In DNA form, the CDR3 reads TGTGCCACCAGCAGTCGAGAACAGGGGTACGAGCAGTACTTC. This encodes CATSSREQGYEQYF.

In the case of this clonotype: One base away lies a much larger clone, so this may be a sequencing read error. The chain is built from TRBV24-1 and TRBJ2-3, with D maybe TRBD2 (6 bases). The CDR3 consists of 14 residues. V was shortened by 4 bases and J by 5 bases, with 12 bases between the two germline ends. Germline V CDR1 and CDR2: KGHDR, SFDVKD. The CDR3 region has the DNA TGTGCCACCAGTGAGACTAGTCGCGGAGATACGCAGTATTTT. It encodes CATSETSRGDTQYF.

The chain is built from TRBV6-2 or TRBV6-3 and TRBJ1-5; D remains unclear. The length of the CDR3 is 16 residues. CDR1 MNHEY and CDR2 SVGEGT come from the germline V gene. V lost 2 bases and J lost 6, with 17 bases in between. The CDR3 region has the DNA TGTGCCAGCAGTTACGGTTTCCAGCGTATAGGTCAGCCCCAGCATTTT. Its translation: CASSYGFQRIGQPQHF.

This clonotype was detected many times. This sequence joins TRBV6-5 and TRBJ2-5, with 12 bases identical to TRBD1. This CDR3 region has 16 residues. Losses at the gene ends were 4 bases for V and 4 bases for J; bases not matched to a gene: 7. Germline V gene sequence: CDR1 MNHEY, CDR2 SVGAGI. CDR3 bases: TGTGCCAGCAGTTCCCACAGGGACAGGGGGCGAGAGACCCAGTACTTC. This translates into CASSSHRDRGRETQYF.

DNA for the CDR3: TGTGCCAGCAGTTCTGGCAGGGACTATGGCTACACCTTC. Translation: CASSSGRDYGYTF. The chain uses TRBV27 and TRBJ1-2; possibly TRBD1 for D (5 bases). The CDR3 sequence is 13 residues long. Germline V gene sequence: CDR1 MNHEY, CDR2 SMNVEV (reference sequence). Trimming took off 4 bases at V and 3 bases at J, with 9 bases between the two ends.

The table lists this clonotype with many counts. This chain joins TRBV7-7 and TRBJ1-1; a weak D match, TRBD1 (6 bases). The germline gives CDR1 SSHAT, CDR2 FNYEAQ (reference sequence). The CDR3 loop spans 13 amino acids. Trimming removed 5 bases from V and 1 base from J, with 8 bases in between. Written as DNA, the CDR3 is TGTGCCAGCAGCATGGGACAGAACACTGAAGCTTTCTTT. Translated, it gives CASSMGQNTEAFF.

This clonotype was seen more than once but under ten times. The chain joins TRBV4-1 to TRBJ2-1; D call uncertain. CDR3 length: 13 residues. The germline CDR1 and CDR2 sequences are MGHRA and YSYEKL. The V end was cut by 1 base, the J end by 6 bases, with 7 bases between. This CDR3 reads CASSQVVGNEQFF. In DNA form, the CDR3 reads TGCGCCAGCAGCCAAGTAGTTGGCAATGAGCAGTTCTTC.

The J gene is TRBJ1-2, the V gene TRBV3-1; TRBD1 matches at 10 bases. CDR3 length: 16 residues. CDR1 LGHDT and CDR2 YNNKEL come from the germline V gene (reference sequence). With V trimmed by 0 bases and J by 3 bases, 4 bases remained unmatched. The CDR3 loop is CASSQDPGQGDYGYTF. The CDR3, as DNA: TGTGCCAGCAGCCAAGATCCCGGACAGGGGGACTATGGCTACACCTTC.

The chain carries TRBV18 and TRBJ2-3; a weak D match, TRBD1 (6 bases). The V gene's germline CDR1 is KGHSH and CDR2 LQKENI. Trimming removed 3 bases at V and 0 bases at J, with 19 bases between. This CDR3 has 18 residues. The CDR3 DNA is TGTGCCAGCTCACCCGTGGCGACAGGCGCTGCTAGCACAGATACGCAGTATTTT. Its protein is CASSPVATGAASTDTQYF.

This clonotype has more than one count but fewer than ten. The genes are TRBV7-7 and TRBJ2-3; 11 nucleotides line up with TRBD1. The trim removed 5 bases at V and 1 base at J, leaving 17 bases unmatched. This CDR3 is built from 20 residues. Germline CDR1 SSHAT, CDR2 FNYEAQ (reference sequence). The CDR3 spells CASSLPLTGTGGSGTDTQYF. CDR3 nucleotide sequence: TGTGCCAGCAGCCTACCCTTAACCGGGACAGGGGGGTCCGGCACAGATACGCAGTATTTT.

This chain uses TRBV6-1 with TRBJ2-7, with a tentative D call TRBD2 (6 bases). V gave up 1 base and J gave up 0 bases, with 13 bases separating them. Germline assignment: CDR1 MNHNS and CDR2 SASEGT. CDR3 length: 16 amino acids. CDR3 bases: TGTGCCAGCAGTGAAGAGGGCGGGATTTTCTCCTACGAGCAGTACTTC. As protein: CASSEEGGIFSYEQYF.

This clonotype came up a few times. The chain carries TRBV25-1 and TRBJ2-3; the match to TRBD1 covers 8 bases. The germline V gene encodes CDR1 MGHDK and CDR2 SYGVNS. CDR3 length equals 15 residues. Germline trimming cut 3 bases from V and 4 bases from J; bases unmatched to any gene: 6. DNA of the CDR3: TGTGCCAGCAGTGACAGGGGGCGCCGGGCAGATACGCAGTATTTT. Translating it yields CASSDRGRRADTQYF.

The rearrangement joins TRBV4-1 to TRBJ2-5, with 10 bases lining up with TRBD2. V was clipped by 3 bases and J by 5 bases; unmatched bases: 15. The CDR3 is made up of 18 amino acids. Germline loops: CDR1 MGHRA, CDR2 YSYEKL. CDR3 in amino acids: CASSHPTEEREGRETQYF. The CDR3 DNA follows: TGCGCCAGCAGCCACCCGACTGAGGAGCGGGAGGGCCGGGAGACCCAGTACTTC.